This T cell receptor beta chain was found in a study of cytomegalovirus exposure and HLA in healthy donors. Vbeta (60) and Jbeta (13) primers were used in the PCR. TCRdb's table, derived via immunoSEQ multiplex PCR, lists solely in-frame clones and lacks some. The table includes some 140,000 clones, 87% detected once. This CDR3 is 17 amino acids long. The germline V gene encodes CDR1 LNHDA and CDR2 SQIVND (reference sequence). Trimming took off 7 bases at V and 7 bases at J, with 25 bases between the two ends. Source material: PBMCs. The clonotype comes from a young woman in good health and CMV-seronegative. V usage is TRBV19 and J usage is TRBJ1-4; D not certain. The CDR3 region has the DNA TGTGCCAGTATCCCCCGGGCAGGTCTGCTTGGAGGTGAAAAACTGTTTTTT. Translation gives CASIPRAGLLGGEKLFF.